The 15 T cell receptor beta chains given below trace back to one sample, sequenced in a study of blood T cell repertoires in COVID-19. Clones were sequenced by immunoSEQ multiplex PCR, and TCRdb holds only the in-frame ones, with some missing. The table has a few hundred thousand clones, 90% seen once. Sequences were obtained from peripheral blood. These receptors came from a woman aged 25 to 39 with COVID-19, enrolled during active disease.

The rearrangement links TRBV2 to TRBJ2-7; D gene unclear. The CDR3 has 12 amino acids. The V end lost 2 bases, the J end lost 2 bases, and 4 bases lay between the germline ends. Looked up from germline, CDR1 is SNHLY and CDR2 is FYNNEI. The CDR3 is CASSERAYEQYF. CDR3 in DNA: TGTGCCAGCAGTGAACGAGCCTACGAGCAGTACTTC.

The V gene is TRBV7-2, the J gene TRBJ2-2; 7 nucleotides line up with TRBD2. CDR1 SGHTA and CDR2 FQGNSA come from the germline V gene. V gave up 2 bases and J gave up 1 base; unmatched junction bases: 7. This CDR3 has 17 amino acids. CDR3 sequence: CASSLSLAEQNTGELFF. CDR3 bases: TGTGCCAGCAGCTTAAGTCTAGCGGAACAGAACACCGGGGAGCTGTTTTTT.

This chain links TRBV19 with TRBJ1-5; maybe TRBD1 (5 bases). This CDR3 is 19 amino acids long. V shed 4 bases and J shed 1 base, with 23 bases lying between them. CDR1 and CDR2 (germline): LNHDA, SQIVND (reference sequence). CDR3 nucleotide sequence: TGTGCCAGTAGTAGGCTTCCGGGGGGGGAGTCGTCGAGCAATCAGCCCCAGCATTTT. Its translation: CASSRLPGGESSSNQPQHF.

The V gene is TRBV6-5, the J gene TRBJ1-5; 9 nucleotides match TRBD1. The germline V gene encodes CDR1 MNHEY and CDR2 SVGAGI. V lost 2 bases, J lost 5 bases, and 4 bases stayed unmatched. The CDR3 has 15 amino acids. CDR3 sequence reads: CASSYGQGYDQPQHF. In DNA, the CDR3 is TGTGCCAGCAGTTACGGACAGGGGTACGATCAGCCCCAGCATTTT.

This sequence joins TRBV10-3 and TRBJ2-3; 12 bases map to TRBD1. V gave up 2 bases and J gave up 3 bases; unmatched junction bases: 3. Germline CDR1 and CDR2: ENHRY and SYGVKD. This CDR3 region has 16 residues. CDR3 loop: CAISELGQGATDTQYF. In DNA, the CDR3 is TGTGCCATCAGTGAGCTGGGACAGGGGGCAACAGATACGCAGTATTTT.

This chain connects TRBV15 to TRBJ1-2, with 12 bases identical to TRBD1. V shed 5 bases, J shed 7 bases, and the junction held 8 bases outside the gene matches. Germline CDR1 and CDR2: LNHNV and YYDKDF (reference sequence). This CDR3 spans 15 amino acids. The chain's CDR3 is CATSGGQGALGGYTF. The CDR3 DNA sequence: TGTGCCACCAGCGGGGGACAGGGGGCGCTTGGTGGCTACACCTTC.

The genes are TRBV6-1 and TRBJ1-6, with D perhaps TRBD1 (6 bases). V was cut by 2 bases and J by 7 bases, with 18 bases left in between. This CDR3 comprises 17 residues. Germline CDR1 is MNHNS and CDR2 is SASEGT. The CDR3, as DNA: TGTGCCAGCAGTGAATCACGTTGGGGGGGCCTGAATTCACCCCTCCACTTT. It encodes CASSESRWGGLNSPLHF.

The CDR3 here is CASSLSATGELFF. CDR3 nucleotides: TGTGCCAGCAGCTTAAGTGCGACCGGGGAGCTGTTTTTT. The V gene is TRBV7-9, the J gene TRBJ2-2, with D unclear. Per germline, CDR1 SEHNR and CDR2 FQNEAQ (reference sequence). The CDR3 covers 13 residues. V was trimmed by 2 bases and J by 5 bases, leaving 6 bases between them.

CDR3 region: CASSIGQINTEAFF. CDR3 sequence (DNA): TGTGCCAGTAGTATCGGACAGATCAACACTGAAGCTTTCTTT. The V call is TRBV19, the J call TRBJ1-1; D perhaps matches TRBD1 (6 bases). The CDR3 has 14 residues. The ends were cut back, 3 bases at V and 2 bases at J, with 10 bases in the middle. CDR1 LNHDA and CDR2 SQIVND come from the germline V gene (reference sequence). Full variable domain (missing parts from reference TRBV19 and TRBJ1-1): DGGITQSPKYLFRKEGQNVTLSCEQNLNHDAMYWYRQDPGQGLRLIYYSQIVNDFQKGDIAEGYSVSREKKESFPLTVTSAQKNPTAFYLCASSIGQINTEAFFGQGTRLTVV.

The chain links TRBV6-5 to TRBJ1-4, with 9 bases matching TRBD1. The germline V gene has CDR1 MNHEY and CDR2 SVGAGI. The CDR3 length is 15 residues. Germline trimming cut 2 bases from V and 5 bases from J; bases unmatched to any gene: 3. This CDR3 reads CASSYGQGRNEKLFF. The CDR3 nucleotides are TGTGCCAGCAGTTACGGACAGGGGCGCAATGAAAAACTGTTTTTT.

CDR3 residues: CAWGQDRGTEAFF. CDR3 sequence (DNA): TGTGCCTGGGGACAGGACAGGGGGACTGAAGCTTTCTTT. The genes are TRBV30 and TRBJ1-1; 10 positions agree with TRBD1. The CDR3 length is 13 residues. CDR1 is GTSNPN and CDR2 is SVGIG in the germline V gene (reference sequence). V shed 5 bases, J shed 5 bases, and the junction held 5 bases outside the gene matches. Full variable domain (remainder filled in from reference TRBV30 and TRBJ1-1): SQTIHQWPATLVQPVGSPLSLECTVEGTSNPNLYWYRQAAGRGLQLLFYSVGIGQISSEVPQNLSASRPQDRQFILSSKKLLLSDSGFYLCAWGQDRGTEAFFGQGTRLTVV.

V usage is TRBV15 and J usage is TRBJ2-5, with a tentative D call TRBD2 (5 bases). The germline V gene encodes CDR1 LNHNV and CDR2 YYDKDF (reference sequence). V lost 6 bases and J lost 1, with 9 bases in between. CDR3 length: 13 amino acids. The CDR3 DNA reads as TGTGCCACCAGTTTCGGGATCCAAGAGACCCAGTACTTC. This encodes CATSFGIQETQYF.

The chain combines TRBV5-8 with TRBJ1-6, with D tentatively TRBD1 (6 bases). The ends were cut back, 2 bases at V and 7 bases at J, with 10 bases in the middle. The germline V gene has CDR1 SGHTS and CDR2 YDEGEE. CDR3 length: 14 amino acids. CDR3 in amino acids: CASSFQGNNSPLHF. The CDR3 DNA reads as TGTGCCAGCAGCTTTCAGGGGAACAATTCACCCCTCCACTTT.

This clone was observed once. This chain uses TRBV27 with TRBJ1-5; TRBD1 might be the D (6 bases). With 4 bases removed from V and 4 bases from J, the gap between germline ends came to 17 bases. CDR1 is MNHEY, CDR2 SMNVEV, per germline (reference sequence). The CDR3 loop spans 16 amino acids. The CDR3 DNA reads TGTGCCAGCAGTTCACGGACAGAGAATAAGAATCAGCCCCAGCATTTT. Protein: CASSSRTENKNQPQHF.

This sequence joins TRBV12-5 and TRBJ1-4; 8 nucleotides line up with TRBD1. V shed 1 base, J shed 7 bases, and the junction held 8 bases outside the gene matches. The CDR3 extends over 16 amino acids. From germline, CDR1 is LGHNT and CDR2 FRNRAP. The CDR3 protein is CASGLALDRGGEKLFF. The DNA of the CDR3 is TGTGCTAGTGGTTTGGCCCTTGACAGGGGAGGTGAAAAACTGTTTTTT.